This T cell receptor beta chain was identified in a study of early T cells in non-severe SARS-CoV-2 infection. CDR3 size: 14 residues. CDR1 is MGHRA and CDR2 is YSYEKL in the germline V gene. The ends lost 5 bases at V and 11 bases at J; junction bases unmatched: 6. Molecules of cDNA were individually given unique molecular identifiers that were attached to them. TCRdb redid the calling of the 5' RACE reads with MiXCR, one entry per CDR3 protein. The sample contains 35,000 to 40,000 distinct CDR3 sequences, 3.5% to 5% of which appear only once. The sequence was obtained from an adult who was a healthcare worker with PCR-confirmed SARS-CoV-2 infection or an uninfected control (not recorded which). The material sequenced was whole blood. The chain has TRBV4-1 and TRBJ2-1; 13 nucleotides line up with TRBD2. CDR3 amino acids: CASSTRLAGGKQFF. The DNA of the CDR3 is TGCGCCAGCAGCACCCGACTAGCGGGGGGTAAGCAGTTCTTC.